The present entry profiles one T cell receptor beta chain with its context. The data derive from a study of blood T cell repertoires in COVID-19. Sequencing used immunoSEQ multiplex PCR; TCRdb keeps in-frame clones, though not all of them. The sample yields 80,000 to 100,000 clones, roughly 88% seen once. Germline trimming cut 1 base from V and 6 bases from J; bases unmatched to any gene: 8. Germline V gene lookup returns CDR1 SGHRS and CDR2 YFSETQ. The CDR3 is 16 amino acids. The chain uses TRBV5-1 and TRBJ2-1; 9 positions match TRBD2. The sequenced material came from peripheral blood. This TCR derives from a man aged 50-59 years with COVID-19, enrolled during active disease. The CDR3 protein is CASSLTSGGYRNEQFF. CDR3 DNA sequence: TGCGCCAGCAGCTTGACCAGCGGGGGGTACCGCAATGAGCAGTTCTTC.